Each of the 27 T cell receptor beta chains below was sequenced from the same sample in a study of blood T cell repertoires in COVID-19 (dated by TCRdb to about 2020). Receptors were amplified or captured by the immunoSEQ multiplex PCR assay. Drawn from immuneACCESS, this table holds only the in-frame rearrangements with V and J called that TCRdb kept. Clones are partly lost; checked studies trace under half to an unresolved V gene and leave the rest unexplained. This sample comprises about 250,000 clones, about 80% of them detected only once. The top ten constitute roughly 14% of the sample. The sample taken for sequencing was peripheral blood. Every receptor here comes from a person aged 70 to 85 with COVID-19, enrolled during active disease.

The chain is built from TRBV19 and TRBJ2-7, with 7 bases that match TRBD1. Per the germline V gene, CDR1 is LNHDA and CDR2 is SQIVND (reference sequence). This CDR3 has 14 amino acids. Unmatched junction bases numbered 11, after V lost 9 bases and J lost 3 bases. The CDR3 protein is CARYRGNNCYEQYF. CDR3 nucleotides: TGTGCCAGATACAGGGGTAACAACTGCTACGAGCAGTACTTC.

The DNA for the CDR3 is TGTGCCAGCTCAGCAGGGGGCCGTCAGCCCCAGCATTTT. Translation gives CASSAGGRQPQHF. The gene calls are TRBV18 and TRBJ1-5, with TRBD1 matching 8 bases. Trimming cost V 5 bases and J 6 bases; bases outside gene matches: 3. The CDR3 sequence is 13 residues long. Germline V gene sequence: CDR1 KGHSH, CDR2 LQKENI. The whole variable domain, filled in from reference TRBV18 and TRBJ1-5, reads NAGVMQNPRHLVRRRGQEARLRCSPMKGHSHVYWYRQLPEEGLKFMVYLQKENIIDESGMPKERFSAEFPKEGPSILRIQQVVRGDSAAYFCASSAGGRQPQHFGDGTRLSIL.

The chain couples TRBV27 to TRBJ1-4; 7 bases match TRBD1. CDR3 length: 17 amino acids. The germline gives CDR1 MNHEY, CDR2 SMNVEV (reference sequence). J was trimmed by 3 bases and V by 6 bases; bases with no gene match: 13. CDR3 amino acids: CASRRTTGFVANEKLFF. CDR3 nucleotide sequence: TGTGCCAGCAGGCGGACGACAGGGTTCGTAGCTAATGAAAAACTGTTTTTT.

The chain links TRBV19 to TRBJ2-3; D not certain. From germline, CDR1 is LNHDA and CDR2 SQIVND (reference sequence). The CDR3 loop spans 16 amino acids. Trimming took off 10 bases at V and 1 base at J, with 21 bases between the two ends. CDR3 in amino acids: CATNLAAPDRTDTQYF. In DNA, the CDR3 is TGTGCCACCAACCTCGCGGCTCCGGATCGCACAGATACGCAGTATTTT.

The rearrangement links TRBV20-1 to TRBJ2-7, with 7 bases matching TRBD1. Germline-derived CDR1 and CDR2 are DFQATT and SNEGSKA (reference sequence). The ends lost 3 bases at V and 7 bases at J; junction bases unmatched: 18. This CDR3 spans 16 amino acids. CDR3 coding DNA: TGCAGTGCTAGTAAGCCCCGGGCAGGGGGTCTGGAAGAGCAGTACTTC. Translating it yields CSASKPRAGGLEEQYF.

The chain combines TRBV24-1 with TRBJ2-5; 7 positions agree with TRBD2. CDR3 size: 16 residues. J lost 2 bases, V lost 6 bases, and 11 bases had no gene match. The germline V gene encodes CDR1 KGHDR and CDR2 SFDVKD. The CDR3 protein is CATSKDSVGGQETQYF. The CDR3 bases are TGTGCCACCAGTAAAGATAGCGTGGGAGGGCAAGAGACCCAGTACTTC.

The chain uses TRBV5-1 and TRBJ2-7; no clear D gene. Per the germline V gene, CDR1 is SGHRS and CDR2 is YFSETQ. Trimming shortened V by 0 bases and J by 0 bases, and 4 bases separated the two germline ends. The CDR3 consists of 13 residues. CDR3 nucleotides: TGCGCCAGCAGCTTGGGGAGCTCCTACGAGCAGTACTTC. Protein product: CASSLGSSYEQYF.

The chain joins TRBV9 to TRBJ2-6; a weak D match, TRBD1 (6 bases). Trimming removed 0 bases at V and 1 base at J, with 14 bases between. Germline V CDR1 and CDR2: SGDLS, YYNGEE. The CDR3 covers 18 residues. CDR3 coding DNA: TGTGCCAGCAGCGTAGACCCTCGTACAGGGTCTGGGGCCAACGTCCTGACTTTC. It translates to CASSVDPRTGSGANVLTF.

The J gene is TRBJ2-2, the V gene TRBV5-1, with TRBD1 matching over 8 bases. CDR1 SGHRS and CDR2 YFSETQ come from the germline V gene. V lost 5 bases, J lost 5 bases, and 14 bases stayed unmatched. The CDR3 runs to 17 residues. CDR3 protein: CASRQRTGKVGTGELFF. For the CDR3, the DNA is TGCGCCAGCAGACAAAGGACAGGGAAGGTGGGAACCGGGGAGCTGTTTTTT.

The V and J genes are TRBV6-1 and TRBJ2-7; TRBD1 might be the D (6 bases). Per germline, CDR1 MNHNS and CDR2 SASEGT. This CDR3 is built from 13 residues. With 4 bases removed from V and 1 base from J, the gap between germline ends came to 8 bases. The chain's CDR3 is CASSVGQSYEQYF. The DNA of the CDR3 is TGTGCCAGCAGTGTCGGACAGTCCTACGAGCAGTACTTC.

Remarks on this clone: One end of the junction is discordant with germline, which a read error may explain. CDR3 sequence reads: CASSRPRGYSDEQYF. The CDR3 nucleotides read TGTGCCAGTTCTCGTCCCAGGGGTTACTCCGACGAGCAGTACTTC. J is TRBJ2-7 and V is TRBV19, with a weak D call TRBD1 (6 bases). The CDR3 is 15 amino acids. Germline assignment: CDR1 LNHDA and CDR2 SQIVND (reference sequence).

J is TRBJ2-1 and V is TRBV5-1; D perhaps matches TRBD1 (6 bases). V lost 4 bases to trimming and J lost 6 bases, with 11 bases between them. The CDR3 spans 13 residues. Germline CDR1 and CDR2: SGHRS and YFSETQ. The CDR3 here is CASSPQGFNEQFF. DNA of the CDR3: TGCGCCAGCAGCCCACAGGGTTTCAATGAGCAGTTCTTC.

This clone was counted a single time. This chain joins TRBV4-3 and TRBJ1-2; D may be TRBD1 (6 bases). This CDR3 contains 14 residues. V dropped 0 bases and J dropped 5 bases, with 10 bases sitting between them. Germline CDR1 reads LGHNA; CDR2 reads YSLEER. CDR3 DNA: TGCGCCAGCAGCCAAGACACAGGGCCGTATGGCTACACCTTC. The encoded protein is CASSQDTGPYGYTF.

This clone is a singleton in its sample. J is TRBJ1-6 and V is TRBV7-2; D call uncertain. This CDR3 contains 13 residues. V lost 1 base and J lost 11, with 9 bases in between. Germline CDR1 and CDR2: SGHTA and FQGNSA. CDR3 sequence: CASSLGSPAPLHF. DNA for the CDR3: TGTGCCAGCAGCTTAGGGAGTCCGGCACCCCTCCACTTT.

This clone was seen many times. This chain uses TRBV5-1 with TRBJ2-7; D perhaps matches TRBD2 (6 bases). Germline V gene sequence: CDR1 SGHRS, CDR2 YFSETQ. The V end lost 0 bases, the J end lost 2 bases, and 9 bases lay between the germline ends. CDR3 length: 14 residues. As DNA, the CDR3 is TGCGCCAGCAGCTTGGTCGGGACTCCCTACGAGCAGTACTTC. The encoded protein is CASSLVGTPYEQYF.

The chain employs TRBV5-6 and TRBJ2-2, with 13 bases lining up with TRBD2. This CDR3 is built from 17 residues. CDR1 is SGHDT and CDR2 is YYEEEE in the germline V gene. The ends lost 0 bases at V and 5 bases at J; junction bases unmatched: 4. The CDR3 here is CASSLGTSGRGTGELFF. In nucleotides, the CDR3 is TGTGCCAGCAGCTTGGGTACTAGCGGGAGGGGTACCGGGGAGCTGTTTTTT.

For the CDR3, the DNA is TGTGCCAGCAGTTGGGACAGGGAGTCCTACAATGAGCAGTTCTTC. It yields the protein CASSWDRESYNEQFF. The chain has TRBV6-5 and TRBJ2-1; 9 nucleotides match TRBD1. The J segment lost 1 base and the V segment lost 4 bases, leaving 2 bases of the junction unmatched. The length of the CDR3 is 15 residues. In germline, CDR1 is MNHEY, CDR2 SVGAGI.

This clone was detected many times. The CDR3 sequence: CASSPPTGQGFYEQYF. In DNA, the CDR3 is TGTGCCAGCAGCCCTCCTACAGGACAGGGTTTCTACGAGCAGTACTTC. The gene calls are TRBV28 and TRBJ2-7; TRBD1 matches 8 bases. J gave up 3 bases and V 6 bases, and 13 bases lay outside the gene matches. There are 16 residues in the CDR3. Germline V gene lookup returns CDR1 MDHEN and CDR2 SYDVKM.

This clone occurred once. The J gene is TRBJ2-3, the V gene TRBV5-1; 9 positions match TRBD2. The CDR3 sequence is 14 residues long. The germline V gene encodes CDR1 SGHRS and CDR2 YFSETQ. V lost 3 bases, J lost 6 bases, and 5 bases stayed unmatched. In DNA, the CDR3 is TGCGCCAGCAGCTCGGGACTAGCAATGGATACGCAGTATTTT. Translated: CASSSGLAMDTQYF.

The chain combines TRBV10-3 with TRBJ2-1, with no clear D. The CDR3 has 15 residues. Germline V gene data show CDR1 as ENHRY and CDR2 as SYGVKD. Trimming removed 0 bases at V and 0 bases at J, with 6 bases between. The chain's CDR3 is CAISESRSSYNEQFF. In DNA, the CDR3 is TGTGCCATCAGTGAGTCTCGGAGCTCCTACAATGAGCAGTTCTTC.

The count of this clone is one. J is TRBJ1-2 and V is TRBV29-1; no reliable D call. Trimming cost V 1 base and J 5 bases, with 5 bases left between them. The CDR3 length is 11 residues. The germline CDR1 and CDR2 sequences are SQVTM and ANQGSEA. As DNA, the CDR3 is TGCAGCGTTGAAGTAACTTATGGCTACACCTTC. Its protein is CSVEVTYGYTF.

This sequence joins TRBV29-1 and TRBJ1-1; 7 bases fit TRBD1. The germline V gene encodes CDR1 SQVTM and CDR2 ANQGSEA. CDR3 length: 12 amino acids. Trimming took 6 bases from V and 7 from J; bases not matched to a gene: 8. The CDR3 sequence is CSVWQQGNEAFF. The CDR3 DNA sequence: TGCAGCGTATGGCAACAGGGGAATGAAGCTTTCTTT.

This clone was recorded once. The chain has TRBV5-1 and TRBJ2-2; 8 positions match TRBD1. Germline V CDR1 and CDR2: SGHRS, YFSETQ. After removal of 3 bases from V and 8 bases from J, the junction contained 3 bases not matched to a gene. The CDR3 sequence is 13 residues long. The CDR3 coding sequence is TGCGCCAGCAGCTGGACAGGGCTAGGGGAGCTGTTTTTT. Translation gives CASSWTGLGELFF.

The rearrangement links TRBV9 to TRBJ2-5; a possible D gene is TRBD2 (5 bases). This CDR3 has 15 amino acids. The germline V gene has CDR1 SGDLS and CDR2 YYNGEE. Trimming cost V 0 bases and J 4 bases, with 13 bases left between them. The CDR3 bases are TGTGCCAGCAGCGTAGGGATAGGCGGGCGAGAGACCCAGTACTTC. Translated: CASSVGIGGRETQYF. The whole variable domain, remainder taken from reference TRBV9 and TRBJ2-5, is DSGVTQTPKHLITATGQRVTLRCSPRSGDLSVYWYQQSLDQGLQFLIQYYNGEERAKGNILERFSAQQFPDLHSELNLSSLELGDSALYFCASSVGIGGRETQYFGPGTRLLVL.

The rearrangement links TRBV19 to TRBJ1-2; the D is unclear. Trimming removed 4 bases at V and 7 bases at J, with 13 bases between. Per the germline V gene, CDR1 is LNHDA and CDR2 is SQIVND (reference sequence). The CDR3 length is 13 residues. The CDR3 reads CASSTNGGAGYTF. Here the CDR3 DNA reads TGTGCCAGTAGTACTAATGGAGGCGCTGGCTACACCTTC.

The chain carries TRBV6-8 and TRBJ1-2; D not certain. V was pared by 4 bases and J by 3 bases, with 18 bases between. Germline loops: CDR1 MNHGY, CDR2 SAAAGT. This CDR3 has 16 amino acids. The CDR3 DNA follows: TGTGCCAGCAGTTGGCGTGAGTTCTATAGCGACTATGGCTACACCTTC. Protein product: CASSWREFYSDYGYTF.

The chain has TRBV6-5 and TRBJ1-1; 9 bases line up with TRBD1. Germline V gene sequence: CDR1 MNHEY, CDR2 SVGAGI. The CDR3 contains 15 residues. J gave up 4 bases and V 0 bases, and 3 bases lay outside the gene matches. The CDR3 reads CASSYSGQGVTEAFF. The DNA for the CDR3 is TGTGCCAGCAGTTACTCGGGACAGGGAGTCACTGAAGCTTTCTTT.